The clone carrying this TCR beta chain was detected only a few times. The V end lost 1 base, the J end lost 2 bases, and 11 bases lay between the germline ends. This CDR3 has 15 amino acids. Germline CDR1 reads MGHRA; CDR2 reads YSYEKL. These data are taken from a study of blood T cell repertoires in COVID-19. As for the study in general: COVID-19 samples from acute and convalescent phases originated in the United States, Italy and Spain.

Only in-frame clones appear in the TCRdb table, and some are missing; sequencing was by immunoSEQ multiplex PCR. Seen here are approximately 88,000 clones, more than 65% observed once, and the top ten hold less than 20%. The genes are TRBV4-1 and TRBJ1-2; D call uncertain. This sequence was found in a woman older than 75 with active or convalescent COVID-19. Sequencing was carried out using peripheral blood. The CDR3: CASSQAADTNYGYTF. For the CDR3, the DNA is TGCGCCAGCAGCCAAGCAGCGGATACAAACTATGGCTACACCTTC.